A selection of T cell receptor beta chains follows, all from one sample in a study of regulatory T cells in long-lasting Graves disease. TCRdb ran MiXCR on the multiplex PCR reads and lists one entry per CDR3 protein. The sample lists hundreds of thousands of distinct CDR3 sequences, roughly 16% occurring once. These data also formed part of another study, on T cells in Graves' hyperthyroidism and ophthalmopathy.

This specimen was peripheral blood mononuclear cells (PBMCs), taken at new diagnosis, from a patient treated with antithyroid drugs. These receptors all stem from a woman in her 30s with Graves disease. CDR3s include the opening cysteine and the closing phenylalanine or tryptophan. D genes are given only for firm matches. Clone size is shown for a subset of rows, as once, few, many or a class of expanded clone.

length: 13
V: TRBV2
size: many
D: .
J: TRBJ2-3
CDR3: CASRGRSTDTQYF

length: 15
V: TRBV5-4
size: .
D: TRBD2
J: TRBJ2-7
CDR3: CASSFSGLAGVEQYF

length: 15
V: TRBV11-2
size: many
D: .
J: TRBJ1-1
CDR3: CASSLDVGGNTEAFF

length: 15
V: TRBV18
size: .
D: .
J: TRBJ1-1
CDR3: CASSPPTLMNTEAFF

length: 14
V: TRBV12-3/TRBV12-4
size: .
D: .
J: TRBJ2-1
CDR3: CASVWGSGYNEQFF

length: 16
V: TRBV4-2
size: .
D: .
J: TRBJ1-4
CDR3: CASSAEFVRSGEKLFF

length: 16
V: TRBV11-3
size: .
D: TRBD2
J: TRBJ2-2
CDR3: CASSTDRAGVGGELFF

length: 16
V: TRBV7-9
size: many
D: .
J: TRBJ1-5
CDR3: CASSPDGGHSNQPQHF

length: 14
V: TRBV6-1
size: many
D: TRBD1
J: TRBJ1-5
CDR3: CASSETGDAQPQHF

length: 13
V: TRBV2
size: many
D: .
J: TRBJ2-7
CDR3: CASLDHHVGEQYF

length: 13
V: TRBV20-1
size: .
D: .
J: TRBJ2-5
CDR3: CSASVAIAGTQYF

length: 14
V: TRBV28
size: .
D: .
J: TRBJ1-6
CDR3: CASGGSTHNSPLHF

length: 16
V: TRBV6-1
size: few
D: .
J: TRBJ2-4
CDR3: CASSDRVTNPKNIQYF

length: 15
V: TRBV12-3/TRBV12-4
size: many
D: .
J: TRBJ1-2
CDR3: CASSAFGGSNYGYTF

length: 13
V: TRBV20-1
size: many
D: TRBD2
J: TRBJ2-1
CDR3: CTGSSGRMNEQFF

length: 15
V: TRBV19
size: .
D: .
J: TRBJ1-2
CDR3: CASSIRAGLGYGYTF

length: 20
V: TRBV28
size: many
D: TRBD1
J: TRBJ1-5
CDR3: CASSYLGAGQGSLGNQPQHF

length: 13
V: TRBV7-9
size: many
D: .
J: TRBJ1-1
CDR3: CASSSGVATEAFF

length: 15
V: TRBV28
size: many
D: .
J: TRBJ2-5
CDR3: CASSLPIGRQETQYF

length: 13
V: TRBV20-1
size: .
D: TRBD1
J: TRBJ1-2
CDR3: CSVRGDRVGGYTF

length: 15
V: TRBV7-2
size: many
D: .
J: TRBJ2-7
CDR3: CASSFGVTLGHEQYF

length: 14
V: TRBV30
size: many
D: TRBD1
J: TRBJ2-5
CDR3: CACTWPGQRQTQYF

length: 16
V: TRBV6-1
size: .
D: .
J: TRBJ1-4
CDR3: CASRRLGVLAGEKLFF

length: 16
V: TRBV2
size: .
D: .
J: TRBJ1-6
CDR3: CASSEGAGVRNSPLHF

length: 15
V: TRBV28
size: many
D: .
J: TRBJ2-7
CDR3: CASSLRPGPPYEQYF

length: 16
V: TRBV6-2/TRBV6-3
size: .
D: .
J: TRBJ2-7
CDR3: CASSPGGVRINYEQYF

length: 15
V: TRBV2
size: many
D: .
J: TRBJ2-2
CDR3: CASSGHSLNTGELFF

length: 13
V: TRBV18
size: few
D: .
J: TRBJ1-2
CDR3: CASSPSPDLYYTF

length: 13
V: TRBV20-1
size: .
D: TRBD1
J: TRBJ1-4
CDR3: CSARLRGDEKLFF

length: 14
V: TRBV2
size: many
D: TRBD1
J: TRBJ2-1
CDR3: CASSWQGVYNEQFF

length: 15
V: TRBV11-2
size: many
D: .
J: TRBJ2-1
CDR3: CASSSGTPSYNEQFF

length: 14
V: TRBV10-3
size: many
D: .
J: TRBJ1-1
CDR3: CAISETDMNTEAFF

length: 15
V: TRBV28
size: many
D: TRBD1
J: TRBJ2-7
CDR3: CASSPLTGARYEQYF

length: 16
V: TRBV6-2/TRBV6-3
size: .
D: .
J: TRBJ1-6
CDR3: CASSYSVVGDNSPLHF

length: 12
V: TRBV30
size: few
D: .
J: TRBJ1-1
CDR3: CAWSVLGNQAFF

length: 16
V: TRBV5-1
size: many
D: .
J: TRBJ2-7
CDR3: CASTPAGGTLQEEQYF

length: 17
V: TRBV28
size: .
D: .
J: TRBJ1-5
CDR3: CASYTATGKFSNQPQHF